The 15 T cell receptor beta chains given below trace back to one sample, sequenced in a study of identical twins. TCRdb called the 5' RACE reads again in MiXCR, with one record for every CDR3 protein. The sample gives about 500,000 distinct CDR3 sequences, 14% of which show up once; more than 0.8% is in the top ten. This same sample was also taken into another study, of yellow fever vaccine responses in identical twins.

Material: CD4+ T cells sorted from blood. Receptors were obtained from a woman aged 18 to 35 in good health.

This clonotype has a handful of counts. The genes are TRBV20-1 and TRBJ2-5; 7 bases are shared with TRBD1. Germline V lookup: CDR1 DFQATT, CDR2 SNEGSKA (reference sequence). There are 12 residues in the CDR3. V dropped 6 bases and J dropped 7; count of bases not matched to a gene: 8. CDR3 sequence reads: CSARDSRGTQYF. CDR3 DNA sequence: TGCAGTGCCCGGGACAGCAGAGGGACCCAGTACTTC.

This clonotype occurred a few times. CDR3 region: CASSDRKTNTGELFF. The CDR3 region has the DNA TGCGCCAGCAGTGATAGGAAAACGAACACCGGGGAGCTGTTTTTT. The chain carries TRBV10-2 and TRBJ2-2; the D is unclear. This CDR3 has 15 amino acids. V gave up 3 bases and J gave up 0 bases, with 8 bases separating them. Germline CDR1 and CDR2: WSHSY and SAAADI.

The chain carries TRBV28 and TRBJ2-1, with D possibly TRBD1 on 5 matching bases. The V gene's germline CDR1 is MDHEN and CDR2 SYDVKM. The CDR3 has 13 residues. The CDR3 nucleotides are TGTGCGACAGAACGACAGCCACAGAATGAGCAGTTCTTC. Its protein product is CATERQPQNEQFF. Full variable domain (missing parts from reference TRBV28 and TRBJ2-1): DVKVTQSSRYLVKRTGEKVFLECVQDMDHENMFWYRQDPGLGLRLIYFSYDVKMKEKGDIPEGYSVSREKKERFSLILESASTNQTSMYLCATERQPQNEQFFGPGTRLTVL.

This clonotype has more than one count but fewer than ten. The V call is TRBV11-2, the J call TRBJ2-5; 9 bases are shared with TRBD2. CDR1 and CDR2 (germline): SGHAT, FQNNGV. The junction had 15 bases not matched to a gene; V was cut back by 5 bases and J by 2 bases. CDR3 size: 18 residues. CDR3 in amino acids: CASSPGTASGTKQETQYF. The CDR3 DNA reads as TGTGCCAGCAGCCCCGGAACGGCTAGCGGGACCAAGCAAGAGACCCAGTACTTC.

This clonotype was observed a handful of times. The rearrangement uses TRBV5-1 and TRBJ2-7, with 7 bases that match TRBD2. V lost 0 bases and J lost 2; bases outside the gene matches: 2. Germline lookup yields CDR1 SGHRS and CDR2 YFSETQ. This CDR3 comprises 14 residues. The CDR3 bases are TGCGCCAGCAGCTTGGATGCGGGGGCCTACGAGCAGTACTTC. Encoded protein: CASSLDAGAYEQYF.

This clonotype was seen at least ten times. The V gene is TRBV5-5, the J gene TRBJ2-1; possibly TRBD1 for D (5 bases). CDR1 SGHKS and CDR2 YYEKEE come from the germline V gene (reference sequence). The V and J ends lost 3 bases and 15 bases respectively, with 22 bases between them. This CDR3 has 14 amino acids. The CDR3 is CASSSGQGQIPRFF. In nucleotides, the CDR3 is TGTGCCAGCAGCTCCGGGCAGGGTCAGATTCCGCGGTTCTTC.

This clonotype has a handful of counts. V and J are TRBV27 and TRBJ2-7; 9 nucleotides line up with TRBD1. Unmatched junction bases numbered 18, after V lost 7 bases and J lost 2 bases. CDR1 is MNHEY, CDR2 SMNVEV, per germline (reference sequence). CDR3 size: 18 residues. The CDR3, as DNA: TGTGCCAGCACCCCTAGATTCCCCACAGGGGGCCGAACCTACGAGCAGTACTTC. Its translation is CASTPRFPTGGRTYEQYF.

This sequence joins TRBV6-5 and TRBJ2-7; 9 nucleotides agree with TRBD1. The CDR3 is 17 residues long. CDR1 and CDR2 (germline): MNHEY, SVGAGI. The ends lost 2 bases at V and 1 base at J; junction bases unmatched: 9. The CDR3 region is CASSYTRPGQGSYEQYF. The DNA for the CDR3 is TGTGCCAGCAGTTACACCAGGCCGGGACAGGGTTCCTACGAGCAGTACTTC.

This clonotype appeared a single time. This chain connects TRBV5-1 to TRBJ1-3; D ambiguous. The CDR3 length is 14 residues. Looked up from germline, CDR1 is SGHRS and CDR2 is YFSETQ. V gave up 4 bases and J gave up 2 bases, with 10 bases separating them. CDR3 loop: CASSPPSPGNTIYF. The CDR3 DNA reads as TGCGCCAGCAGCCCACCGAGCCCTGGAAACACCATATATTTT.

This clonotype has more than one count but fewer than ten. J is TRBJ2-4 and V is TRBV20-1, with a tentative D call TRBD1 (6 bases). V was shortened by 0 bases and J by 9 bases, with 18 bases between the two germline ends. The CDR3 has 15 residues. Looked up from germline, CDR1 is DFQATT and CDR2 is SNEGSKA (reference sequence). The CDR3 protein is CSARDPRTAQGIQYF. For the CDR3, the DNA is TGCAGTGCTAGAGATCCCCGGACAGCTCAAGGCATTCAGTACTTC.

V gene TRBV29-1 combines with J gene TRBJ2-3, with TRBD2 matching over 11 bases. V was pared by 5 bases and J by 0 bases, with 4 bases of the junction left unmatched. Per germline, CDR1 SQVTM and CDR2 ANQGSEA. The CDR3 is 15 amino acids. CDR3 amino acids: CSVQGTSGSTDTQYF. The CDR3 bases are TGCAGCGTTCAGGGGACTAGCGGAAGCACAGATACGCAGTATTTT.

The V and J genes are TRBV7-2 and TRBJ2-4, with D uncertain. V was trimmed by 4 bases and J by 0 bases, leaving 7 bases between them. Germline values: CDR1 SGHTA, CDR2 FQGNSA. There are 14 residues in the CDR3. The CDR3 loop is CASSYGLAKNIQYF. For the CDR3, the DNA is TGTGCCAGCAGCTACGGATTAGCCAAAAACATTCAGTACTTC.

The CDR3 spells CASSQEGPRGANVLTF. The CDR3 nucleotides read TGCGCCAGCAGCCAAGAAGGGCCCCGAGGGGCCAACGTCCTGACTTTC. This chain joins TRBV4-1 and TRBJ2-6; D gene unclear. Germline V gives CDR1 MGHRA, CDR2 YSYEKL. There are 16 residues in the CDR3. V lost 0 bases to trimming and J lost 4 bases, with 10 bases between them.

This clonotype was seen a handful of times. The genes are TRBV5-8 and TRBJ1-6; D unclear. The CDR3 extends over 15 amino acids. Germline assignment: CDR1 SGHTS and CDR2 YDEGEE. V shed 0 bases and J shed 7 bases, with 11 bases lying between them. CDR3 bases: TGTGCCAGCAGCTTGGGAGGCAGACCAAATTCACCCCTCCACTTT. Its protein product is CASSLGGRPNSPLHF.

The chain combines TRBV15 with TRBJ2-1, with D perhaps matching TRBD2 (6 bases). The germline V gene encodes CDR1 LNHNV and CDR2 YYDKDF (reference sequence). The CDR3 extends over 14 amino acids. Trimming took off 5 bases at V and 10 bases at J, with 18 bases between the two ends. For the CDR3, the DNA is TGTGCCACCAGCTTCCGGGACTTCCTCGGGGAGCAGTTCTTC. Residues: CATSFRDFLGEQFF.